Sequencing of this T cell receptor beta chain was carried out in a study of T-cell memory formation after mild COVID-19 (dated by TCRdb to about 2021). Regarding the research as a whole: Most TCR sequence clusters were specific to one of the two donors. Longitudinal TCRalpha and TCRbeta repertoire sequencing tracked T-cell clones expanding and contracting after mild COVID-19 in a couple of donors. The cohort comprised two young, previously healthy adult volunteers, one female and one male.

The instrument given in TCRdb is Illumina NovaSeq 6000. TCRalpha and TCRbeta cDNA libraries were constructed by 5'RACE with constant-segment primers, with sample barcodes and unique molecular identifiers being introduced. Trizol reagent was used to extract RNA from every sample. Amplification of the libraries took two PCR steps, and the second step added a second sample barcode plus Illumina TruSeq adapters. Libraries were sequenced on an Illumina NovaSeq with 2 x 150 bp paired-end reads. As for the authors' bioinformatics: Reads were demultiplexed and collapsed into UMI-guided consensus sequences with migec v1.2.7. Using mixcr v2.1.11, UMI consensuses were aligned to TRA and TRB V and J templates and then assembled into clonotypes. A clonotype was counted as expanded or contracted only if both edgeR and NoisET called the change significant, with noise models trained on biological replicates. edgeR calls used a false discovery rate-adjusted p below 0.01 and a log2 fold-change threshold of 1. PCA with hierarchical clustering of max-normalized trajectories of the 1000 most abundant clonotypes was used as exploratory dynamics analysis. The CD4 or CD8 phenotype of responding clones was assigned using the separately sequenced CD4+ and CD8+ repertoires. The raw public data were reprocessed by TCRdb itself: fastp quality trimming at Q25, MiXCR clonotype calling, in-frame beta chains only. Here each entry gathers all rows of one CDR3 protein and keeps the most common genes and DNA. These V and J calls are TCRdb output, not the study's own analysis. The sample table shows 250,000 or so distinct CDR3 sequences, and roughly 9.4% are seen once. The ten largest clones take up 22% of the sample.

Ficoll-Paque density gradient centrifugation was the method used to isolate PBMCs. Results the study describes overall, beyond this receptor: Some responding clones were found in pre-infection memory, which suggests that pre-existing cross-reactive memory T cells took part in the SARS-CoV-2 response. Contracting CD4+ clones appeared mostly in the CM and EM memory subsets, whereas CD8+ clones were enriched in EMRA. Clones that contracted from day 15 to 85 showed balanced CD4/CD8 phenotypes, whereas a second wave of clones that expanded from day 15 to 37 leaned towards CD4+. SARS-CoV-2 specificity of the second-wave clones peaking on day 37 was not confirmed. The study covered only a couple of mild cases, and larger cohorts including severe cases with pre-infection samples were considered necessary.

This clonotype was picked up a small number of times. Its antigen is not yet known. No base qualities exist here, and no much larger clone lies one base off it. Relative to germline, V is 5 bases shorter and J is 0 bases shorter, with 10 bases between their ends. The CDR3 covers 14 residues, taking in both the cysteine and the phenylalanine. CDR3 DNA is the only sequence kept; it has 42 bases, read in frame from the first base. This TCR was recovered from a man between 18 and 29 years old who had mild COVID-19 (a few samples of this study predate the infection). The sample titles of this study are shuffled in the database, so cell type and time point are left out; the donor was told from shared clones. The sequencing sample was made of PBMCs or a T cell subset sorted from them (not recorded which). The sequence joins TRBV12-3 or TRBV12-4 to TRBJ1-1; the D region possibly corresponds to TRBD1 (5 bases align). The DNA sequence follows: TGTGCCAGCAGTATAGGACATGTGAACACTGAAGCTTTCTTT. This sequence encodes CASSIGHVNTEAFF.